This T cell receptor (beta chain) is drawn from a study of T cells in Graves' hyperthyroidism and ophthalmopathy. Study-wide points: A model of 13 V-J features distinguished ophthalmopathy from stable hyperthyroidism.

From RNA transcripts, TCR beta CDR3 regions were amplified. The primer set for the first-round RT-PCR of the TCR CDR3 was HTBI. TCRdb re-derived calls from the multiplex PCR reads in MiXCR, one entry per CDR3 protein. Among about 320,000 distinct CDR3 sequences listed, 16% were seen once. Newly diagnosed hyperthyroidism patients aged 18 to 65 years had disease lasting under 2 months. Source material for PBMCs was over 7.5 ml fresh peripheral blood. Germline lookup yields CDR1 SEHNR and CDR2 FQNEAQ (reference sequence). The CDR3 sequence is 11 residues long. V lost 4 bases and J lost 8, with 6 bases in between. Only a few counts were recorded for this clonotype. Antigen specificity is unknown.

This sequence originates from a man between 25 and 39 years old with Graves' hyperthyroidism. Sequenced material: blood. This sequence joins TRBV7-9 and TRBJ2-1; D gene ambiguous. CDR3 amino acids: CASSWTDEQFF. The CDR3 region has the DNA TGTGCCAGCAGCTGGACGGATGAGCAGTTCTTC.